Described below is a single T cell receptor beta chain sequence and its context. This record belongs to a study of blood T cell repertoires in COVID-19. V lost 5 bases to trimming and J lost 2 bases; unmatched junction nucleotides: 3. This CDR3 is 16 amino acids long. Germline assignment: CDR1 MNHEY and CDR2 SMNVEV (reference sequence). Assay: immunoSEQ multiplex PCR; the TCRdb copy retains only in-frame clones and omits some. The table includes 300,000 to 400,000 clones, approximately 88% detected once. V gene TRBV27 combines with J gene TRBJ2-3, with 14 bases aligning to TRBD2. This TCR was recovered from a woman in her twenties or thirties with acute COVID-19. Sequenced input: PBMCs or T cells enriched from blood (not recorded which). The CDR3 sequence is CASSEGLAGVTDTQYF. The CDR3 coding sequence is TGTGCCAGCAGTGAGGGACTAGCGGGGGTCACAGATACGCAGTATTTT.